This T cell receptor (beta chain) comes out of a study of blood T cell repertoires in COVID-19. Overall study context: Samples representing acute and convalescent COVID-19 were sourced from the United States, Italy and Spain.

V gave up 4 bases and J gave up 0 bases, with 7 bases separating them. The CDR3 totals 14 residues. Germline CDR1 MNHEY, CDR2 SVGEGT. As originally analysed: Amplification of reference gene primers was used by the study to estimate nucleated cell counts. Libraries were prepared by immunoSEQ multiplex PCR; TCRdb keeps only in-frame clonotypes and omits some of them. The V and J calls and clone size come from that table; D and trimming were worked out from the DNA. Among around 99,000 clones listed, 88% were seen once. The TCR comes from a man aged 45 to 65 with active or convalescent COVID-19. What was sequenced was peripheral blood. V and J are TRBV6-2 or TRBV6-3 and TRBJ1-5; unclear D gene. CDR3 sequence: CASSSVNSNQPQHF. In nucleotides, the CDR3 is TGTGCCAGCAGTTCGGTCAATAGCAATCAGCCCCAGCATTTT.